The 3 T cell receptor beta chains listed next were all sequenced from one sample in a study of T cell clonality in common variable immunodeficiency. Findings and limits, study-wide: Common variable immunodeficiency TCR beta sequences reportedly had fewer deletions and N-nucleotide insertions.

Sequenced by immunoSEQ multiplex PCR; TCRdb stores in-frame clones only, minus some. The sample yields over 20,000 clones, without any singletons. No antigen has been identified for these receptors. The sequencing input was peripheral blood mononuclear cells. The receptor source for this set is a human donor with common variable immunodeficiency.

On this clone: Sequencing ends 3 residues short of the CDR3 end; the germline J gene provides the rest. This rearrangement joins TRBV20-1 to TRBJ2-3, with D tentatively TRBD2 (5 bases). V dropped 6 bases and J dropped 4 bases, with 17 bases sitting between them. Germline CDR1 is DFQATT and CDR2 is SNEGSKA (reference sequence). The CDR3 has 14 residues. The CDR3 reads CSAMTTRAPDTQYF. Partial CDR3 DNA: TGCAGTGCCATGACTACCCGAGCCCCAGATACG.

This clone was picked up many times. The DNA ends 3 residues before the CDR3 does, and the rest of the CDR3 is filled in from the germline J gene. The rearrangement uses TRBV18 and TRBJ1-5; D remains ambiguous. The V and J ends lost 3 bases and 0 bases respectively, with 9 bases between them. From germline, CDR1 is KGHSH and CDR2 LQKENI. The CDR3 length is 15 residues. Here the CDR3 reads CASSPSGNSNQPQHF. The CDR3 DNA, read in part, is TGTGCCAGCTCACCGTCGGGGAATAGCAATCAGCCC.

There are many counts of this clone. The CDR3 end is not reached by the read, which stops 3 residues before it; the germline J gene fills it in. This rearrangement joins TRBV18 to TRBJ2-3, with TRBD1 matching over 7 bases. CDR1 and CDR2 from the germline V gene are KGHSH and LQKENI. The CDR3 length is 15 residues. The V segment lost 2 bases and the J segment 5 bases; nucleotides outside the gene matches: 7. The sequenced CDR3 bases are TGTGCCAGCTCACCAGGGGACAGTCTGGGAGATACG. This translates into CASSPGDSLGDT. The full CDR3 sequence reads CASSPGDSLGDTQYF. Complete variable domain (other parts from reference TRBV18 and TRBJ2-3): NAGVMQNPRHLVRRRGQEARLRCSPMKGHSHVYWYRQLPEEGLKFMVYLQKENIIDESGMPKERFSAEFPKEGPSILRIQQVVRGDSAAYFCASSPGDSLGDTQYFGPGTRLTVL.